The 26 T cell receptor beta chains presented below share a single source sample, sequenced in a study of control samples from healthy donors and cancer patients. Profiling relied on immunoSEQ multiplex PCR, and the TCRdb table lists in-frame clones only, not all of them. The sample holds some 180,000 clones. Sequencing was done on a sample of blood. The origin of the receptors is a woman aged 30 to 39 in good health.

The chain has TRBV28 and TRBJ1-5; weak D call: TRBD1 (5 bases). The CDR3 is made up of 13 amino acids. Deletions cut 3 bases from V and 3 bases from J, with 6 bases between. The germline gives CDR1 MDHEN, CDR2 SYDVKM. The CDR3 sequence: CASSLGHNQPQHF. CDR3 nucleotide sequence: TGTGCCAGCAGTTTGGGGCACAATCAGCCCCAGCATTTT. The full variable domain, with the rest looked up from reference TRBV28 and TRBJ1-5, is DVKVTQSSRYLVKRTGEKVFLECVQDMDHENMFWYRQDPGLGLRLIYFSYDVKMKEKGDIPEGYSVSREKKERFSLILESASTNQTSMYLCASSLGHNQPQHFGDGTRLSIL.

In DNA form, the CDR3 reads TGTGCCAGCAGTTTTGTGGGGGCCAATTCGGATGAGCAGTTCTTC. It yields the protein CASSFVGANSDEQFF. This rearrangement joins TRBV6-2 or TRBV6-3 to TRBJ2-1; D possibly corresponds to TRBD1 (6 bases). Trimming removed 4 bases from V and 8 bases from J, with 18 bases in between. The CDR3 consists of 15 residues. The germline V gene has CDR1 MNHEY and CDR2 SVGEGT.

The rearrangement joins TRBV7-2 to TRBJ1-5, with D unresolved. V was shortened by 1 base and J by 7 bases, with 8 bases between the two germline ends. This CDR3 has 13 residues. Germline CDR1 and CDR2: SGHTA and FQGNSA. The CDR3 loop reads CASSLGDGQPQHF. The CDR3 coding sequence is TGTGCCAGCAGCTTAGGTGACGGGCAGCCCCAGCATTTT.

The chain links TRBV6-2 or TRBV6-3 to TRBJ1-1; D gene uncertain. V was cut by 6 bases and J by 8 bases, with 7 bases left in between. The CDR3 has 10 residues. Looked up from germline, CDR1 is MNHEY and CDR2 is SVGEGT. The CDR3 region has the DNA TGTGCCAGCAGCCGTTTCGAAGCTTTCTTT. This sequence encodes CASSRFEAFF.

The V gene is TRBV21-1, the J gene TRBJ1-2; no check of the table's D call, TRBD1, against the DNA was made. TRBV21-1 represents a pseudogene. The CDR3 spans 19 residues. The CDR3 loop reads CASSKSAGDRGHYYYGYTF. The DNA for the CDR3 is TGTGCCAGCAGCAAATCGGCGGGGGACAGGGGGCACTACTACTATGGCTACACCTTC.

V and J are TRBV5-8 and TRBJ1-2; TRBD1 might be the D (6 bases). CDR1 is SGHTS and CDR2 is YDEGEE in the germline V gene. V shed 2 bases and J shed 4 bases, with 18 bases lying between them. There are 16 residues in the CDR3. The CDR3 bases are TGTGCCAGCAGCTTATCTGCAACAGGGCCGCCCTATGGCTACACCTTC. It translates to CASSLSATGPPYGYTF. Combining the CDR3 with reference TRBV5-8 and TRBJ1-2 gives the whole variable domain EAGVTQSPTHLIKTRGQQATLRCSPISGHTSVYWYQQALGLGLQFLLWYDEGEERNRGNFPPRFSGRQFPNYSSELNVNALELEDSALYLCASSLSATGPPYGYTFGSGTRLTVV.

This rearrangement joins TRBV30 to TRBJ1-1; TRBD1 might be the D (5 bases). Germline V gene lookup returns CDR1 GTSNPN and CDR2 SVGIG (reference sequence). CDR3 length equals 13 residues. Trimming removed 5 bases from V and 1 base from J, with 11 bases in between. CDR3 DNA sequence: TGTGCCTGGGGACGGGGGACGAACACTGAAGCTTTCTTT. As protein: CAWGRGTNTEAFF. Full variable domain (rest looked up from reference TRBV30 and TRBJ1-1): SQTIHQWPATLVQPVGSPLSLECTVEGTSNPNLYWYRQAAGRGLQLLFYSVGIGQISSEVPQNLSASRPQDRQFILSSKKLLLSDSGFYLCAWGRGTNTEAFFGQGTRLTVV.

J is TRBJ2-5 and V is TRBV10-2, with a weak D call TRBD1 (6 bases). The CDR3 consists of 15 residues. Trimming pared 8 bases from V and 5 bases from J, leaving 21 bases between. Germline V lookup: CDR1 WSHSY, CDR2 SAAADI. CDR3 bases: TGCGCCAGCCGCGACTTACAGGGTGTTGGGGAGACCCAGTACTTC. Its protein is CASRDLQGVGETQYF.

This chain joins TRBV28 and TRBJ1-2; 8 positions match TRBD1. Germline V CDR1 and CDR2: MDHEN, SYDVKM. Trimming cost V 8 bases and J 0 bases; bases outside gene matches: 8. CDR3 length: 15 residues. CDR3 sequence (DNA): TGTGCCAGCCACAGGGGGATCCCTACTAACTATGGCTACACCTTC. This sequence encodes CASHRGIPTNYGYTF.

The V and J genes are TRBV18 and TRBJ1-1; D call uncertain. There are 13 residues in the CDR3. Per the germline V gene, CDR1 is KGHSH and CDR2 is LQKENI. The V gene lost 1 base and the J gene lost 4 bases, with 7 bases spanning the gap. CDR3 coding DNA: TGTGCCAGCTCACCACGACTTGGCACTGAAGCTTTCTTT. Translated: CASSPRLGTEAFF. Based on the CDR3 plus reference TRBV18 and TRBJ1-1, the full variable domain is NAGVMQNPRHLVRRRGQEARLRCSPMKGHSHVYWYRQLPEEGLKFMVYLQKENIIDESGMPKERFSAEFPKEGPSILRIQQVVRGDSAAYFCASSPRLGTEAFFGQGTRLTVV.

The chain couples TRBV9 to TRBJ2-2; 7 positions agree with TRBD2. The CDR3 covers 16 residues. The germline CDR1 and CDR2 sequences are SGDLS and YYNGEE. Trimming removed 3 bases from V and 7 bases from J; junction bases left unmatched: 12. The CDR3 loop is CASSDRRGKTGGELFF. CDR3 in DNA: TGTGCCAGCAGCGATAGGCGGGGGAAAACGGGCGGGGAGCTGTTTTTT.

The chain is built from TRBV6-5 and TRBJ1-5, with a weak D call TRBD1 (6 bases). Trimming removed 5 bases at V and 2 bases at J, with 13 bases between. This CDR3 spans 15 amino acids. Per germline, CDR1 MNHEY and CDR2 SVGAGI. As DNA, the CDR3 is TGTGCCAGCAGTCCCAGGGGTGCGGGCAATCAGCCCCAGCATTTT. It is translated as CASSPRGAGNQPQHF.

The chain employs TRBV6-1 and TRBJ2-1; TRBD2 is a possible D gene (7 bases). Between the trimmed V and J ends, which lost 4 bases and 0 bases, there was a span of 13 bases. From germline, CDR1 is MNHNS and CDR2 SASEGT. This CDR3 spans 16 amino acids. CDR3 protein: CASSAQGGGSYNEQFF. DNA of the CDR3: TGTGCCAGCAGTGCCCAGGGAGGGGGCTCCTACAATGAGCAGTTCTTC.

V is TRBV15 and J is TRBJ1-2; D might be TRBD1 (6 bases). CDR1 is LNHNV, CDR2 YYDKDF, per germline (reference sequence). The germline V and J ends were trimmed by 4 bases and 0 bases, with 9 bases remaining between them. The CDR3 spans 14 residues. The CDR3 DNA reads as TGTGCCACCAGCACGCGGGGGCCTAACTATGGCTACACCTTC. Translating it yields CATSTRGPNYGYTF. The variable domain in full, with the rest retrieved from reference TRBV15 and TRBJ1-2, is DAMVIQNPRYQVTQFGKPVTLSCSQTLNHNVMYWYQQKSSQAPKLLFHYYDKDFNNEADTPDNFQSRRPNTSFCFLDIRSPGLGDTAMYLCATSTRGPNYGYTFGSGTRLTVV.

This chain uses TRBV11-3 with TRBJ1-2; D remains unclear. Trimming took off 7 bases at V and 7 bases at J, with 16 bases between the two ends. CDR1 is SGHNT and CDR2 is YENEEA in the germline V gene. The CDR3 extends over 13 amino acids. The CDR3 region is CASTLSGVGGYTF. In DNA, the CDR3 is TGTGCCAGCACCCTTAGTGGGGTGGGTGGCTACACCTTC.

CDR3 amino acids: CASSSSRDRRWDEQYF. The CDR3 region has the DNA TGTGCCAGCAGTAGTAGTAGGGACCGACGATGGGACGAGCAGTACTTC. This chain links TRBV25-1 with TRBJ2-7; D may correspond to TRBD1 or TRBD2 (5 bases each). This CDR3 is 16 amino acids long. V was shortened by 5 bases and J by 5 bases, with 22 bases between the two germline ends. Germline CDR1 MGHDK, CDR2 SYGVNS.

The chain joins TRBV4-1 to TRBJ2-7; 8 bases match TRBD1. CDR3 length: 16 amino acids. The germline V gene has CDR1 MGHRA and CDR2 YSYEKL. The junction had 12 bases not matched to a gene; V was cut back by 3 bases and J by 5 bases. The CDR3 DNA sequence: TGCGCCAGCAGCCAGGGGCCGGGACAGGCTACTCACGAGCAGTACTTC. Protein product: CASSQGPGQATHEQYF.

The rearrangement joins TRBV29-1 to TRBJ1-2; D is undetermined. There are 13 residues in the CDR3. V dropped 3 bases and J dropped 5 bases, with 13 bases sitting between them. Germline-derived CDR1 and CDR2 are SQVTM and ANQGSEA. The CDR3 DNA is TGCAGCGTTGACCCCCATCCCGTATATGGCTACACCTTC. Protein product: CSVDPHPVYGYTF. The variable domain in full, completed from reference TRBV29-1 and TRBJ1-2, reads SAVISQKPSRDICQRGTSLTIQCQVDSQVTMMFWYRQQPGQSLTLIATANQGSEATYESGFVIDKFPISRPNLTFSTLTVSNMSPEDSSIYLCSVDPHPVYGYTFGSGTRLTVV.

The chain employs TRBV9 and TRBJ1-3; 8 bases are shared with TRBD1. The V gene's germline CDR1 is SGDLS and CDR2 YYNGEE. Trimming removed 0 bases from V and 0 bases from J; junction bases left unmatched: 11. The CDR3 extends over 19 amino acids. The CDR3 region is CASSVAGIGTGFSGNTIYF. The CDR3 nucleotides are TGTGCCAGCAGCGTAGCGGGAATCGGGACAGGCTTCTCTGGAAACACCATATATTTT.

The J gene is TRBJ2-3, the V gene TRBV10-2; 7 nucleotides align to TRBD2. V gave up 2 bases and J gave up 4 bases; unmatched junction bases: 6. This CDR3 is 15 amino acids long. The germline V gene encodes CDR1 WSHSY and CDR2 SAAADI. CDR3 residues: CASSEEGLAADTQYF. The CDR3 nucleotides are TGCGCCAGCAGTGAGGAGGGGCTAGCGGCAGATACGCAGTATTTT.

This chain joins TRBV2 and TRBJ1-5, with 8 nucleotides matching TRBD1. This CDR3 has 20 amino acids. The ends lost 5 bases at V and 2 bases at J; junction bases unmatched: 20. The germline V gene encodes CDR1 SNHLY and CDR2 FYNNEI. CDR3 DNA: TGTGCCAGCAGTTCACCCGGAGCGACAGGGGAATGGGGGGGCAATCAGCCCCAGCATTTT. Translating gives CASSSPGATGEWGGNQPQHF.

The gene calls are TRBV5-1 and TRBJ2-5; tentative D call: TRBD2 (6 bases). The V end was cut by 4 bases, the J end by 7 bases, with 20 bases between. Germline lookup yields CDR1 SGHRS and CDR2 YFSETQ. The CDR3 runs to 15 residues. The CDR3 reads CASSEGLLEGLTQYF. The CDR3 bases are TGCGCCAGCAGCGAGGGACTCCTAGAGGGCTTGACCCAGTACTTC.

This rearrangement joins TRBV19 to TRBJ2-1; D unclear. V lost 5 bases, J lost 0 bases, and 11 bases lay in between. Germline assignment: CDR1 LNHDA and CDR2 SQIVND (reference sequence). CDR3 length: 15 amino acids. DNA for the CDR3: TGTGCCAGTAGTCTTGTCCCTAGCTCCTACAATGAGCAGTTCTTC. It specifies CASSLVPSSYNEQFF.

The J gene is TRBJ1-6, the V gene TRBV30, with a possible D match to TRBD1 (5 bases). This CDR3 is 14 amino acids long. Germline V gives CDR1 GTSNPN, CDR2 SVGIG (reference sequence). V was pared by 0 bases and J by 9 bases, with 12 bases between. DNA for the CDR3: TGTGCCTGGAGTGTAGTAGGGGCTGTTTCACCCCTCCACTTT. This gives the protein CAWSVVGAVSPLHF.

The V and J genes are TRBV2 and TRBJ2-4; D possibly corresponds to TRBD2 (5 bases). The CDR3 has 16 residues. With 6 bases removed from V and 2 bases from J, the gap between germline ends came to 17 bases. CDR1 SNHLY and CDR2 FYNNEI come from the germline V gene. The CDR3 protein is CASRERVVFPKNIQYF. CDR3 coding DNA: TGTGCCAGCAGAGAGAGGGTTGTCTTTCCCAAAAACATTCAGTACTTC.

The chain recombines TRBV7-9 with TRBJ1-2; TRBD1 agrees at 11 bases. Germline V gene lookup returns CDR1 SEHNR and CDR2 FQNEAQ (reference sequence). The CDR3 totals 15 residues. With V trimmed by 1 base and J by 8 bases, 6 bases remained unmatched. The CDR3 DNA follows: TGTGCCAGCAGCTTAGTTGGACAGGGGGCTGGAGGCTACACCTTC. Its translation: CASSLVGQGAGGYTF.